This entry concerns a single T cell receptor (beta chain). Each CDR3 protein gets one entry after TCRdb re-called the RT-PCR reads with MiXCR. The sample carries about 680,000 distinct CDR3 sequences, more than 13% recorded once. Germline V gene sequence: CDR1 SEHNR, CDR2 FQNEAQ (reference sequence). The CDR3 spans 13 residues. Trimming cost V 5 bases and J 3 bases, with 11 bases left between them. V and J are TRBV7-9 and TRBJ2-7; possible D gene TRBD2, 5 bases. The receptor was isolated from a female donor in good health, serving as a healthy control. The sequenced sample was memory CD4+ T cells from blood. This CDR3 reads CASSRGSVYEQYF. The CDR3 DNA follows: TGTGCCAGCAGCCGAGGGTCCGTCTACGAGCAGTACTTC.